A single sample is the source of the 13 T cell receptor beta chains below, sequenced in a study of Tregs in tolerant kidney transplant recipients. Profiling relied on immunoSEQ multiplex PCR, and the TCRdb table lists in-frame clones only, not all of them. The data contain 200,000 to 300,000 clones, 80% to 85% of them seen just once; the ten biggest clones take up around 0.64%. The sample comprised CD4+ T cells from blood. These receptors were collected from a human donor in good health.

The rearrangement links TRBV18 to TRBJ1-5; D is unclear. V was pared by 1 base and J by 5 bases, with 9 bases between. Germline lookup yields CDR1 KGHSH and CDR2 LQKENI. The CDR3 has 14 residues. CDR3 DNA sequence: TGTGCCAGCTCACCACAGGGAGTCGATCAGCCCCAGCATTTT. Translating gives CASSPQGVDQPQHF.

The chain has TRBV9 and TRBJ1-6, with D hard to call. CDR1 is SGDLS, CDR2 YYNGEE, per germline. V was trimmed by 1 base and J by 7 bases, leaving 9 bases between them. CDR3 size: 14 residues. CDR3 amino acids: CASSVTRENSPLHF. CDR3 DNA: TGTGCCAGCAGCGTAACACGCGAGAATTCACCCCTCCACTTT. The variable domain in full, with the rest retrieved from reference TRBV9 and TRBJ1-6, is DSGVTQTPKHLITATGQRVTLRCSPRSGDLSVYWYQQSLDQGLQFLIQYYNGEERAKGNILERFSAQQFPDLHSELNLSSLELGDSALYFCASSVTRENSPLHFGNGTRLTVT.

This chain uses TRBV7-8 with TRBJ2-5; tentative D call: TRBD2 (6 bases). The length of the CDR3 is 12 residues. The germline V and J ends were trimmed by 6 bases and 5 bases, with 10 bases remaining between them. From germline, CDR1 is SGHVS and CDR2 FQNEAQ. The CDR3 sequence: CASRPGGETQYF. CDR3 DNA: TGTGCCAGCAGACCCGGAGGGGAGACCCAGTACTTC.

The gene calls are TRBV5-4 and TRBJ2-7, with a possible D match to TRBD2 (6 bases). V lost 4 bases and J lost 4, with 15 bases in between. The CDR3 covers 14 residues. Looked up from germline, CDR1 is SGHNT and CDR2 is YYREEE (reference sequence). The CDR3 loop is CASSPRGIEYEQYF. The CDR3 DNA is TGTGCCAGCAGCCCCCGGGGGATCGAATACGAGCAGTACTTC.

V and J are TRBV18 and TRBJ2-2; D perhaps matches TRBD2 (7 bases). This CDR3 spans 16 amino acids. V was shortened by 3 bases and J by 5 bases, with 16 bases between the two germline ends. Germline V gene sequence: CDR1 KGHSH, CDR2 LQKENI. The CDR3 DNA follows: TGTGCCAGCTCACCCCTTAAGGGGGGGCGTACCGGGGAGCTGTTTTTT. Amino acid sequence: CASSPLKGGRTGELFF.

The chain carries TRBV27 and TRBJ1-6; tentatively, D is TRBD1 (5 bases). V lost 8 bases, J lost 4 bases, and 15 bases lay in between. From germline, CDR1 is MNHEY and CDR2 SMNVEV (reference sequence). CDR3 length equals 15 residues. CDR3 region: CASRSGRGYNSPLHF. For the CDR3, the DNA is TGTGCCAGCCGTTCGGGGCGGGGATATAATTCACCCCTCCACTTT.

The CDR3 loop is CASSERTGSSPLHF. The CDR3 DNA follows: TGTGCCAGCAGCGAGAGGACAGGGTCGTCGCCCCTCCACTTT. The gene calls are TRBV9 and TRBJ1-6; 8 nucleotides align to TRBD1. CDR3 length: 14 amino acids. Germline CDR1 SGDLS, CDR2 YYNGEE. J was trimmed by 13 bases and V by 3 bases; bases with no gene match: 9.

This clone was counted a single time. The CDR3 protein is CASSLLRGGVNEQFF. CDR3 coding DNA: TGTGCCAGCAGCTTGTTACGGGGGGGTGTAAATGAGCAGTTCTTC. The genes are TRBV11-2 and TRBJ2-1; 8 bases match TRBD2. The J segment lost 7 bases and the V segment lost 3 bases, leaving 8 bases of the junction unmatched. The germline V gene encodes CDR1 SGHAT and CDR2 FQNNGV. The CDR3 is 15 amino acids.

The V and J genes are TRBV7-8 and TRBJ1-4, with 10 nucleotides matching TRBD1. Trimming at V came to 5 bases and at J to 4 bases, leaving 7 bases not matched to a gene. CDR1 and CDR2 (germline): SGHVS, FQNEAQ. This CDR3 is built from 16 residues. In DNA form, the CDR3 reads TGTGCCAGCAGCCCACGTTGGGACAGGGGTAATGAAAAACTGTTTTTT. Protein: CASSPRWDRGNEKLFF.

The genes are TRBV25-1 and TRBJ2-1; D is undetermined. Deletions cut 1 base from V and 3 bases from J, with 10 bases between. Germline CDR1 reads MGHDK; CDR2 reads SYGVNS. This CDR3 is built from 15 residues. DNA of the CDR3: TGTGCCAGCAGTGAATCCCTTTTCAGCTACAATGAGCAGTTCTTC. Translating gives CASSESLFSYNEQFF.

This clone appeared a few times. The rearrangement joins TRBV6-6 to TRBJ1-2; D might be TRBD1 (5 bases). CDR1 is MNHNY, CDR2 SVGAGI, per germline (reference sequence). CDR3 length equals 14 residues. V was clipped by 7 bases and J by 0 bases, with 12 bases between them. This chain's CDR3 is CASTITGANYGYTF. The CDR3 DNA reads TGTGCCAGCACAATTACAGGAGCTAACTATGGCTACACCTTC.

This clone has only one observation. The genes are TRBV5-1 and TRBJ1-1; D is unclear. The CDR3 totals 13 residues. The germline gives CDR1 SGHRS, CDR2 YFSETQ. The V end lost 1 base, the J end lost 7 bases, and 11 bases lay between the germline ends. CDR3 region: CASSLSAGIEAFF. CDR3 sequence (DNA): TGCGCCAGCAGCTTGAGCGCGGGGATTGAAGCTTTCTTT.

J is TRBJ2-5 and V is TRBV2, with 10 bases aligning to TRBD1. The tail of the sequence fits TRBJ2-7 better, so the J call may be wrong. This CDR3 contains 15 residues. Germline-derived CDR1 and CDR2 are SNHLY and FYNNEI. CDR3 DNA sequence: TGTGCCAGCAGCTTCGGACAGGGGGGTCTTTACGAGCAGTACTTC. Its translation: CASSFGQGGLYEQYF.